This TCR beta chain was identified in a study of cytomegalovirus exposure and HLA in healthy donors. Overall study findings and caveats: Association of fewer than 20,000 TCR beta sequences with HLA alleles was found at 0.05 false discovery rate in a later analysis. When analyzed later, the rates of TCR association showed variation by HLA locus, with DRB1 the most and HLA-C the fewest. The Asian-associated ancestry cluster reportedly had fewer N-insertions than the roughly 670-donor mean in a later analysis.

Healthy bone marrow donors formed the donor group. This clone showed up just once. Antigen specificity is unknown. In the PCR, 60 Vbeta and 13 Jbeta primers were used. Assay: immunoSEQ multiplex PCR; the TCRdb copy retains only in-frame clones and omits some. The repertoire holds 250,000 to 350,000 clones, 86% seen once, with almost 4% in the top ten. The CDR3 extends over 19 amino acids. V lost 0 bases to trimming and J lost 0 bases, with 19 bases between them. Germline V gives CDR1 SGHDT, CDR2 YYEEEE. The source of this sequence is a man in his forties in good health and CMV-seropositive. The material sequenced was PBMCs. J is TRBJ1-5 and V is TRBV5-6; tentatively, D is TRBD1 (6 bases). This chain's CDR3 is CASSLGAGVIYNSNQPQHF. In nucleotides, the CDR3 is TGTGCCAGCAGCTTGGGGGCAGGGGTCATCTATAATAGCAATCAGCCCCAGCATTTT.